Below are 3 T cell receptor beta chains sequenced from a single sample in a study of blood T cell repertoires in COVID-19. TCRdb keeps only in-frame clones here, not all; method: immunoSEQ multiplex PCR. The table has 98,000 or so clones, 90% to 95% seen once. The sample comprised peripheral blood. The receptors shown here come from a human donor in a cohort sampled during active COVID-19.

The genes are TRBV10-1 and TRBJ2-1; 12 bases agree with TRBD2. The germline V gene encodes CDR1 WNHNN and CDR2 SYGVQD (reference sequence). The CDR3 is 16 residues long. The ends lost 2 bases at V and 8 bases at J; junction bases unmatched: 7. This CDR3 reads CASSETASGRADEQFF. CDR3 DNA: TGCGCCAGCAGTGAGACGGCTAGCGGGAGGGCCGATGAGCAGTTCTTC.

This clone was recorded once. This chain joins TRBV4-3 and TRBJ2-2; TRBD2 aligns across 8 bases. The CDR3 has 16 residues. Germline CDR1 reads LGHNA; CDR2 reads YSLEER. The J segment lost 2 bases and the V segment lost 3 bases, leaving 5 bases of the junction unmatched. In DNA, the CDR3 is TGCGCCAGCAGCCAGGGGACTAGGGGAAACACCGGGGAGCTGTTTTTT. Translation: CASSQGTRGNTGELFF.

The chain recombines TRBV18 with TRBJ2-3; TRBD1 might be the D (6 bases). V lost 4 bases to trimming and J lost 4 bases, with 12 bases between them. Germline values: CDR1 KGHSH, CDR2 LQKENI. The CDR3 sequence is 14 residues long. The CDR3 spells CASSRDRISDTQYF. The CDR3 nucleotides are TGTGCCAGCTCACGCGACAGGATATCAGATACGCAGTATTTT.